A selection of T cell receptor beta chains follows, all from one sample in a study of T cell changes during pregnancy in multiple sclerosis. The data were produced by immunoSEQ multiplex PCR, yet TCRdb's version contains in-frame clones alone and is incomplete. The repertoire includes 90,000 to 120,000 clones, approximately 91% of them detected once, and 3.5% sits in the top ten. The input for sequencing was peripheral blood, taken after pregnancy. The source of these receptors is a female donor with multiple sclerosis, enrolled in a pregnancy study. Each CDR3 is given without its conserved first and last residue. A clone size is listed for some rows: how often the clone was seen (once, few, many), or a class if it is expanded.

V gene,clone size,J gene,CDR3 protein
TRBV7-3,-,TRBJ2-3,ASSHDRSAADTQY
TRBV4-1,-,TRBJ1-1,ASSPLSAGNAWNTEAF
TRBV4-1,once,TRBJ2-5,ASSQDRGQGWETQY
TRBV6-1,-,TRBJ1-5,ASSAGQSTLSNQPQH
TRBV5-1,few,TRBJ1-1,ASRADTEAF
TRBV6-1,-,TRBJ1-5,ASSGTGNNQPQH
TRBV2,-,TRBJ2-1,ASSRGGSSYNEQF
TRBV19,-,TRBJ2-2,ASSGTSGGSTGELF
TRBV6-1,-,TRBJ1-1,ASSPFVRANTEAF
TRBV6-1,-,TRBJ2-5,ASSVGGGSQETQY
TRBV5-1,-,TRBJ1-1,ASSLNTGFVGNTEAF
TRBV6-1,-,TRBJ2-4,ASKGRSKNIQY
TRBV19,-,TRBJ1-4,ASSIAQPTNEKLF
TRBV29-1,-,TRBJ2-5,SVVGGRETQY
TRBV5-8,once,TRBJ1-5,ASEEQGTHNQPQH
TRBV28,-,TRBJ1-2,ASTNDRAYGYT
TRBV29-1,-,TRBJ1-1,SVESRAGGNTEAF
TRBV7-6,once,TRBJ2-7,ASSLAGVDYEQY
TRBV9,-,TRBJ1-3,ASSSSAGGPSSGNTIY
TRBV6-1,-,TRBJ2-1,ASSEVAGANNEQF
TRBV4-1,-,TRBJ1-1,ASSQAGEGINTEAF
TRBV15,-,TRBJ1-5,ATSRDLAVNSNQPQH
TRBV9,-,TRBJ2-2,ASSVAEGSHTGELF
TRBV19,few,TRBJ1-3,ASTEGALSGNTIY
TRBV5-1,-,TRBJ1-3,ASSLVAQGAGNTIY
TRBV28,-,TRBJ1-6,ASSWTGEASSPLH
TRBV9,-,TRBJ1-5,ASGHGTGNQPQH
TRBV9,-,TRBJ2-1,ASSGTGGSYNEQF
TRBV6-4,-,TRBJ1-2,ASSAGTGGFGYT
TRBV19,-,TRBJ2-3,ASKDHAGARADTQY
TRBV6-1,-,TRBJ2-5,ASRTGEIETQY
TRBV5-5,-,TRBJ2-5,ASSLAGVGTPVVETQY
TRBV30,-,TRBJ1-4,AWRPWGLPNEKLF
TRBV5-1,few,TRBJ2-2,ASSFSRGIRDTGELF
TRBV29-1,-,TRBJ2-1,SLQQGSSYNEQF
TRBV28,once,TRBJ1-6,ASSSVGEGGYNSPLH
TRBV6-1,-,TRBJ2-1,ASSEYSTVGGLEQF
TRBV4-1,-,TRBJ2-1,ASSQDEGVNEQF
TRBV19,-,TRBJ2-1,ASSIAWASGGADEQF